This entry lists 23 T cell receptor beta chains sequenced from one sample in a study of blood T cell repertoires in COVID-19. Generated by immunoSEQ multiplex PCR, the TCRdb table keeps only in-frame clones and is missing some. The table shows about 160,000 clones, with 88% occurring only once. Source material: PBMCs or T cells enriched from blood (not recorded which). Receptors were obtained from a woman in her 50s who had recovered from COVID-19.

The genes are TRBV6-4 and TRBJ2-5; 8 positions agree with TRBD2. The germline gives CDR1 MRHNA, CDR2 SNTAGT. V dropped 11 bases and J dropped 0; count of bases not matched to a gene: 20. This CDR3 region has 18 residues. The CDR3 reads CACERWTSRDLYQETQYF. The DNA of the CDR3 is TGTGCCTGCGAAAGGTGGACTAGCAGGGACCTATACCAAGAGACCCAGTACTTC.

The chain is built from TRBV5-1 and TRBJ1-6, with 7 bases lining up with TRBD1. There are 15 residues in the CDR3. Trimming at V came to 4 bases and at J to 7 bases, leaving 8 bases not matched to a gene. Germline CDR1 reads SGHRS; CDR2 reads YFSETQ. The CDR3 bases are TGCGCCAGCAGCCCGCGGACAGGCGAGAATTCACCCCTCCACTTT. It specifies CASSPRTGENSPLHF.

The CDR3 is CASTGANTGELFF. In DNA form, the CDR3 reads TGTGCCAGTACAGGGGCGAACACCGGGGAGCTGTTTTTT. This chain uses TRBV27 with TRBJ2-2; 7 nucleotides agree with TRBD1. J lost 0 bases, V lost 9 bases, and 1 base had no gene match. The CDR3 is 13 amino acids. Germline V gene data show CDR1 as MNHEY and CDR2 as SMNVEV (reference sequence).

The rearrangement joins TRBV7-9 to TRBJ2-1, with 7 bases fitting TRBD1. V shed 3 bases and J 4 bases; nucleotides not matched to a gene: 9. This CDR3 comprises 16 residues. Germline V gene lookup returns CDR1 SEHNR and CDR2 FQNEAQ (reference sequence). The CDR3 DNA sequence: TGTGCCAGCAGCTTTGAGGTAGGGGGCACGTACAATGAGCAGTTCTTC. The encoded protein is CASSFEVGGTYNEQFF.

The CDR3 reads CASSLGPGQGAPGANVLTF. The CDR3 bases are TGCGCCAGCAGCTTGGGGCCGGGACAGGGGGCTCCTGGGGCCAACGTCCTGACTTTC. The chain carries TRBV5-1 and TRBJ2-6; 12 positions match TRBD1. This CDR3 comprises 19 residues. V lost 0 bases to trimming and J lost 2 bases; unmatched junction nucleotides: 6. Germline loops: CDR1 SGHRS, CDR2 YFSETQ.

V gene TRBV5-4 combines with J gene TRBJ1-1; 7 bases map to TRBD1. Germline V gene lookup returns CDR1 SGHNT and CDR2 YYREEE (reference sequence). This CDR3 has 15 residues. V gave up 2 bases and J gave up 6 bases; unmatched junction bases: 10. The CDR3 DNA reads TGTGCCAGCAGCTTCCGACAGGGAAGTGGGGCTGAAGCTTTCTTT. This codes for CASSFRQGSGAEAFF.

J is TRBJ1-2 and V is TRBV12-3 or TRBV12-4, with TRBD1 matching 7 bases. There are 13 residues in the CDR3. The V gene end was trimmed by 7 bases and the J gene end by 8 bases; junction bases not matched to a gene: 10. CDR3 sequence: CASILGTVNGYTF. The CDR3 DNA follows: TGTGCCAGCATCCTGGGGACAGTGAACGGCTACACCTTC.

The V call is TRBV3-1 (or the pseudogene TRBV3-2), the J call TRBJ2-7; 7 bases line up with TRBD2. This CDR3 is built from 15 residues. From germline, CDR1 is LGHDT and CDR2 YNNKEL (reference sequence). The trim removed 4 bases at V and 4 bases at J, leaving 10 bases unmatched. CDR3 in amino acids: CASSPRERGAYEQYF. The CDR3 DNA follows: TGTGCCAGCAGCCCCAGGGAGCGGGGCGCGTACGAGCAGTACTTC.

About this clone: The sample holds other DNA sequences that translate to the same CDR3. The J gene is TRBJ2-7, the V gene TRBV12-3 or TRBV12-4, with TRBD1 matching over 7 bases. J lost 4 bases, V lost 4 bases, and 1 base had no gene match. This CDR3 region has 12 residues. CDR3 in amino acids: CASSYRGYEQYF. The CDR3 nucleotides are TGTGCCAGCAGTTACAGGGGTTACGAGCAGTACTTC.

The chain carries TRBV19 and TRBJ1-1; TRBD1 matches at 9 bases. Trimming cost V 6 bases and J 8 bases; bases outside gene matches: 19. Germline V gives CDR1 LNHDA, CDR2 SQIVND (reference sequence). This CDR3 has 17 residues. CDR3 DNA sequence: TGTGCCAGTAGAGCCCGGGACAGGGCCTTGTCTAACCCCGAAGCTTTCTTT. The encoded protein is CASRARDRALSNPEAFF. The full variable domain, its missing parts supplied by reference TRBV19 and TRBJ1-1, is DGGITQSPKYLFRKEGQNVTLSCEQNLNHDAMYWYRQDPGQGLRLIYYSQIVNDFQKGDIAEGYSVSREKKESFPLTVTSAQKNPTAFYLCASRARDRALSNPEAFFGQGTRLTVV.

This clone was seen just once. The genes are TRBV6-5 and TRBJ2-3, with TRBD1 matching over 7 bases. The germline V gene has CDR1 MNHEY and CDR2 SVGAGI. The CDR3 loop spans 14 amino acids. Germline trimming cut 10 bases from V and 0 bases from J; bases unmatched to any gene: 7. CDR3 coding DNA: TGTGCCACCCTGAGGGGGCTAAGCACAGATACGCAGTATTTT. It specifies CATLRGLSTDTQYF.

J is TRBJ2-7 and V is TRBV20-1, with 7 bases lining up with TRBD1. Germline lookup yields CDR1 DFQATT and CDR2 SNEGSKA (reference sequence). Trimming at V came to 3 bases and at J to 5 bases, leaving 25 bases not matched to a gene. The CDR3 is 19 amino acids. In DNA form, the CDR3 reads TGCAGTGCTAGTGGGAGAGGACAGGATAAACCCTCCGTTTCTAACGAGCAGTACTTC. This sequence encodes CSASGRGQDKPSVSNEQYF.

CDR3 in DNA: TGCGCCAGCAGCCAAGGGACGGGAAAAAATCAGCCCCAGCATTTT. It codes for CASSQGTGKNQPQHF. The V gene is TRBV4-3, the J gene TRBJ1-5; D is undetermined. The ends were cut back, 1 base at V and 4 bases at J, with 11 bases in the middle. The germline V gene encodes CDR1 LGHNA and CDR2 YSLEER. The CDR3 runs 15 residues.

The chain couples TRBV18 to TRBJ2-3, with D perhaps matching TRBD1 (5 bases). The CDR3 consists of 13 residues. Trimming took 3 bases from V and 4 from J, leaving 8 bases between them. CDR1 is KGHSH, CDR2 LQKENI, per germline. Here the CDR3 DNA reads TGTGCCAGCTCACCGATCAGGGCAGATACGCAGTATTTT. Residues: CASSPIRADTQYF.

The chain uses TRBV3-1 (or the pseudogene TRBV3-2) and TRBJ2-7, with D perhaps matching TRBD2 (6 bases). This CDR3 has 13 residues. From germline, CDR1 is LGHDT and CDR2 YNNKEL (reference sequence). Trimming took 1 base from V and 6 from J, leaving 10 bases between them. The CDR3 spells CASSQARGSEQYF. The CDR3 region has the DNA TGTGCCAGCAGCCAAGCCCGGGGGTCCGAGCAGTACTTC.

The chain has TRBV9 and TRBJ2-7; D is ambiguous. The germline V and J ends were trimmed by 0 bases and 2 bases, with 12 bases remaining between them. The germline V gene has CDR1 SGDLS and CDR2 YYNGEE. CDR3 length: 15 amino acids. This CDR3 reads CASSVESESPYEQYF. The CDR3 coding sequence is TGTGCCAGCAGCGTAGAGTCAGAATCTCCCTACGAGCAGTACTTC.

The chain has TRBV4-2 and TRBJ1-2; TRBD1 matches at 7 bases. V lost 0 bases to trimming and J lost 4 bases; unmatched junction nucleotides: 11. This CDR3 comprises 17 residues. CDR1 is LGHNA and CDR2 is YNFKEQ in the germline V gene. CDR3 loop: CASSQDRGAQGVYGYTF. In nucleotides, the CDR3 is TGTGCCAGCAGCCAAGATCGAGGGGCGCAGGGGGTCTATGGCTACACCTTC.

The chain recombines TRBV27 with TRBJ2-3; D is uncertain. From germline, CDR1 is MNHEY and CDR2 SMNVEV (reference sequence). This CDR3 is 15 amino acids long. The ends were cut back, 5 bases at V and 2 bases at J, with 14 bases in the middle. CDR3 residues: CASSKTALPTDTQYF. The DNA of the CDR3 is TGTGCCAGCAGTAAAACAGCTCTTCCCACAGATACGCAGTATTTT.

The CDR3 spells CASSLRRSERDTQYF. CDR3 coding DNA: TGTGCCAGCAGCTTAAGGAGATCGGAACGAGATACGCAGTATTTT. This chain connects TRBV7-2 to TRBJ2-3, with D unresolved. Trimming cost V 2 bases and J 5 bases, with 14 bases left between them. The CDR3 is 15 amino acids. CDR1 SGHTA and CDR2 FQGNSA come from the germline V gene.

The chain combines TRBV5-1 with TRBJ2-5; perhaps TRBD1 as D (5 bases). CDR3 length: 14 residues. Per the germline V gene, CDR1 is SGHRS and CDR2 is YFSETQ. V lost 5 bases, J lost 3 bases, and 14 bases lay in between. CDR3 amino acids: CASSLTALKETQYF. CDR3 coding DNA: TGCGCCAGCAGTCTGACAGCATTAAAAGAGACCCAGTACTTC.

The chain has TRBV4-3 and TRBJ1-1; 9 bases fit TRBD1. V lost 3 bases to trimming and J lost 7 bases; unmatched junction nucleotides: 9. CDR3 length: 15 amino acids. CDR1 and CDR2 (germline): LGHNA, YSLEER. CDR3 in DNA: TGCGCCAGCAGCCATGCCGGGACAGGGTCAGTTGAAGCTTTCTTT. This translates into CASSHAGTGSVEAFF.

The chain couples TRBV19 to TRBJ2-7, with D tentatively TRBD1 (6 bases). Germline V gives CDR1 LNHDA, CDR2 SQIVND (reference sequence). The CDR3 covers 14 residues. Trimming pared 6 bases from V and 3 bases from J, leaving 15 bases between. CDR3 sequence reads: CASRAPGQNYEQYF. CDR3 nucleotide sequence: TGTGCCAGTAGGGCTCCGGGACAAAACTACGAGCAGTACTTC. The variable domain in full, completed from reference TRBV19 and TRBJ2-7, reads DGGITQSPKYLFRKEGQNVTLSCEQNLNHDAMYWYRQDPGQGLRLIYYSQIVNDFQKGDIAEGYSVSREKKESFPLTVTSAQKNPTAFYLCASRAPGQNYEQYFGPGTRLTVT.

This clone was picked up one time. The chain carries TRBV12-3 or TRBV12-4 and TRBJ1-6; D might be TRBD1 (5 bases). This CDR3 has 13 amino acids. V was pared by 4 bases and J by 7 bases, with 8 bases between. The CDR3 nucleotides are TGTGCCAGCAGTTCCAGACAGAATTCACCCCTCCACTTT. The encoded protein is CASSSRQNSPLHF.